The 23 T cell receptor beta chains below were found in one sample sequenced in a study of Graves' ophthalmopathy and Graves' hyperthyroidism. Amplification of TCR beta CDR3 regions used RNA transcripts. RT-PCR was first run with HTBI primers, then multiplex PCR in a second round. TCRdb ran MiXCR on the multiplex PCR reads and lists one entry per CDR3 protein. Here the sample spans over a million distinct CDR3 sequences, roughly two fifths being singletons. The specimen was peripheral blood or thyroid tissue (not recorded which). The source of these receptors is an adult man with Graves' hyperthyroidism.

This chain joins TRBV4-2 and TRBJ2-3; TRBD1 or TRBD2 may be the D gene (5 bases each). CDR3 length: 15 amino acids. The germline gives CDR1 LGHNA, CDR2 YNFKEQ. V was trimmed by 5 bases and J by 4 bases, leaving 16 bases between them. Written as DNA, the CDR3 is TGTGCCAGCAGCTTAGGATCGGGGACCGCAGATACGCAGTATTTT. This sequence encodes CASSLGSGTADTQYF.

The sample holds one count of this clonotype. A much larger clonotype is one base distant, so this may be a read error. The rearrangement links TRBV19 to TRBJ2-7; 7 positions match TRBD2. With 5 bases clipped from V and 1 base from J, the junction kept 11 bases outside the gene matches. The germline gives CDR1 LNHDA, CDR2 SQIVND (reference sequence). This CDR3 has 16 amino acids. The CDR3 sequence is CASSLTLACTSYEQYF. DNA for the CDR3: TGTGCCAGTAGTCTAACACTAGCGTGTACGTCCTACGAGCAGTACTTC.

The chain recombines TRBV4-3 with TRBJ2-5, with no clear D. V lost 3 bases to trimming and J lost 2 bases, with 13 bases between them. Germline lookup yields CDR1 LGHNA and CDR2 YSLEER. The CDR3 is made up of 15 amino acids. The CDR3 DNA follows: TGCGCCAGCAGCCAGCGCAGAACACCTCAAGAGACCCAGTACTTC. This encodes CASSQRRTPQETQYF.

The V call is TRBV10-3, the J call TRBJ2-2, with TRBD2 matching 9 bases. CDR3 length: 16 amino acids. Germline CDR1 is ENHRY and CDR2 is SYGVKD. The V gene end was trimmed by 4 bases and the J gene end by 0 bases; junction bases not matched to a gene: 3. CDR3 sequence (DNA): TGTGCCATCAGTGGCGCGGGAGGGGCGAACACCGGGGAGCTGTTTTTT. Translating gives CAISGAGGANTGELFF.

The sample holds many counts of this clonotype. This chain links TRBV12-3 or TRBV12-4 with TRBJ1-4; D gene uncertain. V lost 6 bases and J 7 bases, leaving 12 bases between the germline ends. This CDR3 has 13 amino acids. The CDR3 DNA reads TGTGCCAGCAGCCCCGTTGGGGTTGAAAAACTGTTTTTT. Its translation: CASSPVGVEKLFF.

The sample holds many counts of this clonotype. The CDR3 nucleotides read TGCAGCGTCTTGACAGGGATGGGCACTGAAGCTTTCTTT. Its translation: CSVLTGMGTEAFF. The genes are TRBV29-1 and TRBJ1-1; 7 bases agree with TRBD1. V was clipped by 6 bases and J by 4 bases; unmatched bases: 8. The germline CDR1 and CDR2 sequences are SQVTM and ANQGSEA. The CDR3 is made up of 13 amino acids.

This clonotype was seen at least ten times. This chain links TRBV29-1 with TRBJ2-5; tentatively, D is TRBD1 or TRBD2 (5 bases each). Germline V lookup: CDR1 SQVTM, CDR2 ANQGSEA. The CDR3 length is 14 residues. Trimming stripped 6 bases from V and 1 base from J, with 15 bases between. Here the CDR3 DNA reads TGCAGCGTAGAGGAGATGAGGGGCCAAGAGACCCAGTACTTC. It translates to CSVEEMRGQETQYF.

The chain recombines TRBV15 with TRBJ1-6; D remains unclear. CDR3 length equals 12 residues. V was trimmed by 3 bases and J by 9 bases, leaving 6 bases between them. Germline assignment: CDR1 LNHNV and CDR2 YYDKDF (reference sequence). CDR3 DNA: TGTGCCACCAGCAGGGTATTTTCACCCCTCCACTTT. Its protein is CATSRVFSPLHF.

This clonotype was seen many times. V is TRBV11-2 and J is TRBJ1-5; D gene unclear. The germline V gene has CDR1 SGHAT and CDR2 FQNNGV. The CDR3 extends over 15 amino acids. Trimming pared 1 base from V and 4 bases from J, leaving 11 bases between. The CDR3: CASSLGWVRNQPQHF. CDR3 sequence (DNA): TGTGCCAGCAGCTTAGGTTGGGTACGGAATCAGCCCCAGCATTTT.

V gene TRBV19 combines with J gene TRBJ1-5; 7 nucleotides match TRBD1. The CDR3 length is 17 residues. V was clipped by 3 bases and J by 1 base; unmatched bases: 9. Germline values: CDR1 LNHDA, CDR2 SQIVND (reference sequence). The DNA of the CDR3 is TGTGCCAGTAGTATTCTACAGGGGATTGTAAGCAATCAGCCCCAGCATTTT. Its translation: CASSILQGIVSNQPQHF. The full variable domain, rest sourced from reference TRBV19 and TRBJ1-5, is DGGITQSPKYLFRKEGQNVTLSCEQNLNHDAMYWYRQDPGQGLRLIYYSQIVNDFQKGDIAEGYSVSREKKESFPLTVTSAQKNPTAFYLCASSILQGIVSNQPQHFGDGTRLSIL.

This clonotype was observed many times. The chain uses TRBV9 and TRBJ1-1; TRBD1 agrees at 7 bases. Germline V gives CDR1 SGDLS, CDR2 YYNGEE. This CDR3 region has 15 residues. With V trimmed by 0 bases and J by 5 bases, 7 bases remained unmatched. The CDR3 DNA reads TGTGCCAGCAGCGTAGGGGAGGGGGCGAGGACTGAAGCTTTCTTT. Its protein product is CASSVGEGARTEAFF.

This clonotype was recorded at least ten times. The chain combines TRBV20-1 with TRBJ1-3, with D possibly being TRBD1 (5 bases). The CDR3 loop spans 14 amino acids. The V gene lost 3 bases and the J gene lost 2 bases, with 11 bases spanning the gap. In germline, CDR1 is DFQATT, CDR2 SNEGSKA (reference sequence). The CDR3 sequence is CSASQGIAGNTIYF. The CDR3 nucleotides read TGCAGTGCTAGCCAGGGTATAGCTGGAAACACCATATATTTT.

On this clonotype itself: One end of the junction does not line up with germline, which may come from a read error. The rearrangement uses TRBV7-9 and TRBJ2-6; 10 bases are a match to TRBD2. The CDR3 spans 17 residues. The germline V gene encodes CDR1 SEHNR and CDR2 FQNEAQ (reference sequence). Written as DNA, the CDR3 is TGTGCCAGCAGCGTAGCGGGAGGTCACACCGGGGCCAACGTCCTGACTTTC. Protein: CASSVAGGHTGANVLTF. The complete variable domain, with remaining parts taken from reference TRBV7-9 and TRBJ2-6, reads DTGVSQNPRHKITKRGQNVTFRCDPISEHNRLYWYRQTLGQGPEFLTYFQNEAQLEKSRLLSDRFSAERPKGSFSTLEIQRTEQGDSAMYLCASSVAGGHTGANVLTFGAGSRLTVL.

This clonotype was detected many times. The chain couples TRBV29-1 to TRBJ2-2; 7 bases map to TRBD2. J gave up 6 bases and V 4 bases, and 2 bases lay outside the gene matches. The germline V gene encodes CDR1 SQVTM and CDR2 ANQGSEA. The CDR3 loop spans 12 amino acids. The CDR3 coding sequence is TGCAGCGTTGGCGGGAGAGCCGGGGAGCTGTTTTTT. Translated, it gives CSVGGRAGELFF.

This clonotype has just a few counts. The chain recombines TRBV28 with TRBJ1-5; D gene uncertain. V was cut by 3 bases and J by 0 bases, with 9 bases left in between. This CDR3 is built from 15 residues. From germline, CDR1 is MDHEN and CDR2 SYDVKM. The CDR3 coding sequence is TGTGCCAGCAGTTTTCGCAGTGATAGCAATCAGCCCCAGCATTTT. Amino acid sequence: CASSFRSDSNQPQHF.

This clonotype was detected many times. The chain carries TRBV6-5 and TRBJ1-4; 8 nucleotides agree with TRBD1. The length of the CDR3 is 14 residues. Per the germline V gene, CDR1 is MNHEY and CDR2 is SVGAGI. V shed 2 bases, J shed 8 bases, and the junction held 4 bases outside the gene matches. The CDR3 DNA sequence: TGTGCCAGCAGTTACGGGACAGGACGGGAAAAACTGTTTTTT. The encoded protein is CASSYGTGREKLFF.

This clonotype occurred once. This may stem from a read error, because a much larger clone lies one nucleotide away. The genes are TRBV29-1 and TRBJ2-3; D remains unclear. The end of the DNA fits TRBJ1-5 better, so the J call may be wrong. Germline-derived CDR1 and CDR2 are SQVTM and ANQGSEA. The CDR3 totals 16 residues. In DNA form, the CDR3 reads TGCAGCGTTGAAGATCCGCGCTTAATACTCACATATACGCAGCATTTT. It yields the protein CSVEDPRLILTYTQHF.

Regarding this clonotype: One end of the junction is discordant with germline, which a read error may explain. The chain carries TRBV4-1 and TRBJ2-7; D might be TRBD2 (5 bases). CDR3 size: 14 residues. Looked up from germline, CDR1 is MGHRA and CDR2 is YSYEKL. The CDR3 nucleotides read TGTGCCAGCGGCCAAGTCACTAGTGTCAGCGAGCAGTACTTC. Protein product: CASGQVTSVSEQYF.

The sample holds a few counts of this clonotype. J is TRBJ2-7 and V is TRBV5-1; 10 bases map to TRBD1. This CDR3 is built from 14 residues. In germline, CDR1 is SGHRS, CDR2 YFSETQ. The V gene end was trimmed by 4 bases and the J gene end by 3 bases; junction bases not matched to a gene: 4. CDR3 sequence reads: CASSHGTGVYEQYF. CDR3 DNA sequence: TGCGCCAGCAGCCACGGGACAGGGGTCTACGAGCAGTACTTC.

There are a few counts of this clonotype. The V and J genes are TRBV4-1 and TRBJ1-5, with a weak D call TRBD1 (5 bases). V lost 4 bases to trimming and J lost 7 bases, with 14 bases between them. CDR1 is MGHRA, CDR2 YSYEKL, per germline. The CDR3 totals 14 residues. CDR3 in amino acids: CASSLHAGGQPQHF. The CDR3 coding sequence is TGCGCCAGCAGCCTTCATGCCGGGGGGCAGCCCCAGCATTTT.

The J gene is TRBJ2-5, the V gene TRBV25-1; 7 nucleotides line up with TRBD2. The CDR3 is 17 residues long. Germline trimming cut 4 bases from V and 5 bases from J; bases unmatched to any gene: 16. The V gene's germline CDR1 is MGHDK and CDR2 SYGVNS. DNA of the CDR3: TGTGCCAGCAGTGGAAGACCGGGACTAACGGGAGTGGAGACCCAGTACTTC. Its translation: CASSGRPGLTGVETQYF.

This clonotype was recorded many times. V gene TRBV7-2 combines with J gene TRBJ1-4; D is uncertain. The CDR3 sequence is 17 residues long. V dropped 0 bases and J dropped 0 bases, with 11 bases sitting between them. Germline CDR1 is SGHTA and CDR2 is FQGNSA. The CDR3 sequence is CASSLARRTATNEKLFF. CDR3 bases: TGTGCCAGCAGCTTAGCCCGGCGGACTGCAACTAATGAAAAACTGTTTTTT.

This clonotype was counted many times. The chain carries TRBV6-5 and TRBJ2-7; D is uncertain. V lost 0 bases and J 6 bases, leaving 9 bases between the germline ends. Germline CDR1 is MNHEY and CDR2 is SVGAGI. The CDR3 sequence is 13 residues long. CDR3 DNA: TGTGCCAGCAGTTACTCCGGTCGCTCCGAGCAGTACTTC. Translated: CASSYSGRSEQYF.